These T cell receptor beta chains were read from a single sample in a study of blood T cell repertoires in COVID-19. Produced via immunoSEQ multiplex PCR; TCRdb's table is partial and in-frame only. The sample includes about 430,000 clones, roughly nine tenths seen only once; the top ten take 1% to 1.3%. Source material: PBMCs or T cells enriched from blood (not recorded which). Receptor source: a man aged 30-40 years who had recovered from COVID-19. Both conserved end residues are part of each CDR3. A D gene is named only where the DNA matches it firmly. Size tells how often a clone was seen (once, few, many) or the class of an expanded clone, and some rows leave it out.

v_call	d_call	j_call	clone_size	cdr3_aa	cdr3_nt
TRBV27	NA	TRBJ2-3	NA	CASSLIAGIATDTQYF	TGTGCCAGCAGTTTAATTGCGGGAATAGCTACAGATACGCAGTATTTT
TRBV28	NA	TRBJ1-5	NA	CASSFGQGRPQHF	TGTGCCAGCAGTTTTGGGCAGGGTAGGCCCCAGCATTTT
TRBV4-1	NA	TRBJ2-2	few	CASSQESSANTGELFF	TGCGCCAGCAGCCAAGAGTCTAGCGCGAACACCGGGGAGCTGTTTTTT
TRBV29-1	TRBD2	TRBJ2-1	NA	CSLGTSLYNEQFF	TGCAGCCTAGGGACTAGCCTCTACAATGAGCAGTTCTTC
TRBV11-2	NA	TRBJ1-2	NA	CASSLGVAGYTF	TGTGCCAGCAGCTTAGGGGTAGCCGGCTACACCTTC
TRBV3-1/TRBV3-2	NA	TRBJ1-1	NA	CASSYTGPSTEAFF	TGTGCCAGCAGCTATACAGGGCCCTCCACTGAAGCTTTCTTT
TRBV21-1	NA	TRBJ2-2	NA	CASSKLARDRAVTNTGELFF	TGTGCCAGCAGCAAATTGGCCCGAGACAGGGCCGTTACGAACACCGGGGAGCTGTTTTTT
TRBV28	NA	TRBJ2-7	NA	CASSFLEGSYEQYF	TGTGCCAGCAGTTTCCTGGAGGGATCCTACGAGCAGTACTTC
TRBV24-1	NA	TRBJ1-5	NA	CATSDFEGQPQHF	TGTGCCACCAGTGATTTCGAGGGTCAGCCCCAGCATTTT
TRBV2	TRBD2	TRBJ2-5	NA	CASSELAEGSQYF	TGTGCCAGCAGTGAACTAGCGGAAGGATCTCAGTACTTC
TRBV6-5	NA	TRBJ2-7	NA	CASSYRAGAPLEQYF	TGTGCCAGCAGTTATAGGGCAGGGGCCCCCTTAGAGCAGTACTTC
TRBV6-1	NA	TRBJ1-5	NA	CASSEWHQGINQPQHF	TGTGCCAGCAGTGAATGGCACCAGGGCATCAATCAGCCCCAGCATTTT
TRBV19	NA	TRBJ1-5	NA	CATHRGTYSNQPQHF	TGTGCCACCCACCGGGGGACTTATAGCAATCAGCCCCAGCATTTT
TRBV5-1	NA	TRBJ2-7	NA	CASSITGTYEQYF	TGCGCCAGCAGCATCACAGGTACCTACGAGCAGTACTTC
TRBV27	TRBD1	TRBJ2-1	NA	CASSLGTGWNEQFF	TGTGCCAGCAGTTTAGGGACAGGGTGGAATGAGCAGTTCTTC
TRBV7-9	NA	TRBJ1-1	NA	CASQGVNTEAFF	TGTGCCAGCCAAGGGGTGAACACTGAAGCTTTCTTT
TRBV10-3	TRBD2	TRBJ2-3	NA	CAISPGLAASTDTQYF	TGTGCCATCAGCCCGGGACTAGCGGCTAGCACAGATACGCAGTATTTT
TRBV11-2	TRBD2	TRBJ2-7	NA	CASSLVEAGAYEQYF	TGTGCCAGCAGCTTAGTAGAAGCGGGAGCCTACGAGCAGTACTTC
TRBV30	TRBD1	TRBJ1-1	NA	CAWSTGGFNTEAFF	TGTGCCTGGAGTACAGGGGGCTTCAACACTGAAGCTTTCTTT
TRBV19	NA	TRBJ2-5	NA	CASSNSRGQRETQYF	TGTGCCAGTAGTAACTCCCGGGGTCAGCGAGAGACCCAGTACTTC
TRBV11-2	TRBD1	TRBJ1-3	NA	CASSAPTGPGNTIYF	TGTGCCAGCAGCGCCCCGACAGGGCCCGGAAACACCATATATTTT
TRBV27	TRBD2	TRBJ2-7	NA	CASSLTSGSYEQYF	TGTGCCAGCAGTTTAACTAGCGGGAGTTACGAGCAGTACTTC
TRBV10-2	TRBD2	TRBJ2-1	NA	CASSDVAGQYNEQFF	TGCGCCAGCAGTGATGTAGCGGGACAATACAATGAGCAGTTCTTC
TRBV11-2	TRBD1	TRBJ2-7	NA	CASSKGQGGSYEQYF	TGTGCCAGCAGCAAGGGACAGGGAGGCTCCTACGAGCAGTACTTC
TRBV10-3	NA	TRBJ1-4	NA	CAISSATNEKLFF	TGTGCCATCAGTTCTGCAACTAATGAAAAACTGTTTTTT
TRBV25-1	TRBD2	TRBJ2-2	NA	CASSEALEREGTGELFF	TGTGCCAGCAGTGAAGCTCTAGAACGGGAGGGCACCGGGGAGCTGTTTTTT
TRBV30	TRBD1	TRBJ2-3	NA	CAWGQGGDTQYF	TGTGCCTGGGGACAGGGCGGAGATACGCAGTATTTT
TRBV28	TRBD2	TRBJ2-4	NA	CASSPGGAKNIQYF	TGTGCCAGCTCTCCGGGGGGGGCCAAAAACATTCAGTACTTC
TRBV5-1	TRBD2	TRBJ2-7	NA	CASRLAGHSYEQYF	TGCGCCAGCCGGCTAGCGGGTCATTCCTACGAGCAGTACTTC
TRBV7-9	TRBD1	TRBJ2-3	NA	CASSQQGAVDTQYF	TGTGCCAGCAGCCAACAGGGGGCCGTAGATACGCAGTATTTT
TRBV19	TRBD1	TRBJ1-2	NA	CASQHGTAPTLGYTF	TGTGCCAGTCAACATGGGACAGCACCAACTCTTGGCTACACCTTC
TRBV28	TRBD1	TRBJ1-5	NA	CASSLFQGARPQHF	TGTGCCAGCAGTTTGTTCCAGGGGGCGCGTCCCCAGCATTTT
TRBV28	NA	TRBJ1-5	NA	CASRLRVNSNQPQHF	TGTGCCAGCAGGCTAAGAGTTAATAGCAATCAGCCCCAGCATTTT
TRBV6-6	NA	TRBJ2-7	NA	CASSYSEVRSYEQYF	TGTGCCAGCAGTTACTCGGAGGTTCGATCCTACGAGCAGTACTTC
TRBV28	TRBD1	TRBJ1-2	NA	CASSNDRGVLANYGYTF	TGTGCCAGCAGTAACGACAGGGGAGTCTTAGCTAACTATGGCTACACCTTC
TRBV18	NA	TRBJ1-1	NA	CASSPSAGGTLAPFTEAFF	TGTGCCAGCTCACCGTCGGCAGGAGGAACACTTGCGCCATTCACTGAAGCTTTCTTT
TRBV28	NA	TRBJ1-1	NA	CASSLAGNTEAFF	TGTGCCAGCAGCCTAGCCGGGAACACTGAAGCTTTCTTT
TRBV6-5	NA	TRBJ1-1	NA	CASRDRRQNTEAFF	TGTGCCAGCAGAGACAGGAGGCAGAACACTGAAGCTTTCTTT
TRBV10-2	NA	TRBJ2-7	NA	CASSGGWRGTYEQYF	TGCGCCAGCAGTGGGGGGTGGAGGGGAACCTACGAGCAGTACTTC
TRBV4-1	TRBD2	TRBJ2-1	NA	CASSQLAGLYNEQFF	TGCGCCAGCAGCCAGCTAGCGGGGCTATACAATGAGCAGTTCTTC
TRBV2	NA	TRBJ2-7	NA	CASTPSRLPSYEQYF	TGTGCCAGCACCCCCTCGAGACTACCCTCCTACGAGCAGTACTTC
TRBV11-2	NA	TRBJ1-1	NA	CASSAQLNTEAFF	TGTGCCAGCAGCGCCCAGTTGAACACTGAAGCTTTCTTT
TRBV25-1	NA	TRBJ1-1	NA	CASSELSWSAEAFF	TGTGCCAGCAGTGAATTAAGCTGGTCGGCTGAAGCTTTCTTT
TRBV7-2	TRBD2	TRBJ2-7	NA	CASSPRGTSDYEQYF	TGTGCCAGCAGCCCCCGGGGGACTAGCGACTACGAGCAGTACTTC
TRBV6-6	TRBD1	TRBJ1-6	NA	CASSRKTGTYNSPLHF	TGTGCCAGCAGTCGAAAGACAGGGACCTATAATTCACCCCTCCACTTT
TRBV2	TRBD2	TRBJ2-5	NA	CASSVLAGATGETQYF	TGTGCCAGCAGCGTACTAGCGGGAGCCACAGGGGAGACCCAGTACTTC
TRBV7-2	TRBD2	TRBJ2-7	NA	CASSIPSGRYEQYF	TGTGCCAGCAGCATACCTAGCGGGAGGTACGAGCAGTACTTC
TRBV27	NA	TRBJ2-7	NA	CASSTPSSYEQYF	TGTGCCAGCAGTACCCCGAGCTCCTACGAGCAGTACTTC
TRBV7-8	NA	TRBJ1-4	NA	CASSKVPRQRDEKLFF	TGTGCCAGCAGCAAAGTCCCCCGACAGCGGGATGAAAAACTGTTTTTT
TRBV5-1	TRBD1	TRBJ1-5	NA	CASSSGTANQPQHF	TGCGCCAGCAGTTCAGGGACAGCTAATCAGCCCCAGCATTTT
TRBV10-2	TRBD2	TRBJ2-7	NA	CASINGRASYEQYF	TGCGCCAGCATTAACGGGAGGGCCTCCTACGAGCAGTACTTC
TRBV27	NA	TRBJ2-3	NA	CASSRSQGLSPDTQYF	TGTGCCAGCAGTCGCTCCCAGGGTCTATCCCCAGATACGCAGTATTTT
TRBV6-5	NA	TRBJ1-1	once	CATSSMGGGTEAFF	TGTGCCACCAGTTCGATGGGAGGAGGAACTGAAGCTTTCTTT
TRBV6-5	TRBD1	TRBJ2-7	NA	CASSYPGQGYEQYF	TGTGCCAGCAGTTACCCGGGACAGGGATACGAGCAGTACTTC
TRBV7-9	NA	TRBJ2-1	NA	CASSLRQGFSEQFF	TGTGCCAGCAGCTTGCGCCAGGGTTTCAGTGAGCAGTTCTTC